This TCR beta chain stems from a study of cytomegalovirus exposure and HLA in healthy donors. Study results and caveats: A later analysis by the authors found several of the most significant clusters apparently linked to common viral pathogens. The listing of approximately 160 TCR beta chains classed them as cytomegalovirus-associated.

PCR primers comprised 60 Vbeta and 13 Jbeta primers. In the source study's methods: There were tens of millions of unique TCR beta chains by a later count, and some 11 million of them were shared. The table came from immunoSEQ multiplex PCR; TCRdb's copy has only in-frame clones and leaves some out. The V and J calls and clone size are taken from that table; D and trimming were inferred from the DNA. This table holds about 80,000 clones, around 62% found once. V lost 2 bases, J lost 1 base, and 8 bases lay in between. Per the germline V gene, CDR1 is MNHEY and CDR2 is SMNVEV (reference sequence). The CDR3 runs 14 residues. This clone was recorded only once. Its antigen is undetermined.

Sample: PBMCs. This rearrangement joins TRBV27 to TRBJ2-5; no clear D gene. The sequence was collected from a male donor in good health and CMV-seropositive. CDR3 coding DNA: TGTGCCAGCAGTTTAAAAGCGTTCCAAGAGACCCAGTACTTC. Protein sequence: CASSLKAFQETQYF.